One sample yielded the 31 T cell receptor beta chains listed below, sequenced in a study of shared clonotypes between healthy human individuals. The table came from immunoSEQ multiplex PCR; TCRdb's copy has only in-frame clones and leaves some out. The sample yields more than 850,000 clones, 70% to 80% seen once. The specimen was memory CD4+ T cells from PBMCs. The subset: CD45RA-negative fraction. Receptors originate from a man aged 18 to 29 in good health. Some clones in this sample may be carry-over from other donors' samples.

The genes are TRBV28 and TRBJ2-5; a possible D gene is TRBD2 (5 bases). CDR1 MDHEN and CDR2 SYDVKM come from the germline V gene. Trimming pared 6 bases from V and 1 base from J, leaving 12 bases between. The CDR3 has 14 amino acids. This CDR3 reads CASRLEKRQETQYF. As DNA, the CDR3 is TGTGCCAGCAGACTAGAGAAGCGCCAAGAGACCCAGTACTTC. The variable domain in full, completed from reference TRBV28 and TRBJ2-5, reads DVKVTQSSRYLVKRTGEKVFLECVQDMDHENMFWYRQDPGLGLRLIYFSYDVKMKEKGDIPEGYSVSREKKERFSLILESASTNQTSMYLCASRLEKRQETQYFGPGTRLLVL.

CDR3 in amino acids: CASKASNQPQHF. The CDR3 DNA reads TGTGCCAGCAAGGCTAGCAATCAGCCCCAGCATTTT. The chain combines TRBV28 with TRBJ1-5; the D is unclear. CDR3 length: 12 residues. Trimming stripped 7 bases from V and 0 bases from J, with 4 bases between. Germline assignment: CDR1 MDHEN and CDR2 SYDVKM.

This rearrangement joins TRBV5-1 to TRBJ2-5, with a weak D call TRBD2 (5 bases). This CDR3 comprises 13 residues. V dropped 5 bases and J dropped 2 bases, with 10 bases sitting between them. Germline lookup yields CDR1 SGHRS and CDR2 YFSETQ. The CDR3 loop reads CASSFSDQETQYF. The CDR3 DNA is TGCGCCAGCAGTTTTAGCGATCAAGAGACCCAGTACTTC. The complete variable domain, with remaining parts taken from reference TRBV5-1 and TRBJ2-5, reads KAGVTQTPRYLIKTRGQQVTLSCSPISGHRSVSWYQQTPGQGLQFLFEYFSETQRNKGNFPGRFSGRQFSNSRSEMNVSTLELGDSALYLCASSFSDQETQYFGPGTRLLVL.

The rearrangement links TRBV7-3 to TRBJ1-1; tentative D call: TRBD1 (6 bases). The CDR3 is 15 amino acids. The ends were cut back, 2 bases at V and 4 bases at J, with 14 bases in the middle. CDR1 is SGHTA and CDR2 is FQGTGA in the germline V gene. The CDR3 region is CASSLGTGGPTEAFF. CDR3 sequence (DNA): TGTGCCAGCAGCTTAGGCACGGGGGGGCCCACTGAAGCTTTCTTT.

CDR3 DNA sequence: TGCGCCAGCAGCACAGACCCGCCGGGACCCGGTCGGGATGAGCAGTTCTTC. Its translation is CASSTDPPGPGRDEQFF. The chain recombines TRBV5-1 with TRBJ2-1; D could derive from TRBD1 or TRBD2 (5 bases each). Germline V gives CDR1 SGHRS, CDR2 YFSETQ. Between the trimmed V and J ends, which lost 4 bases and 8 bases, there was a span of 25 bases. The CDR3 sequence is 17 residues long.

The chain couples TRBV18 to TRBJ2-1; 8 bases are shared with TRBD2. In germline, CDR1 is KGHSH, CDR2 LQKENI. This CDR3 comprises 16 residues. V dropped 1 base and J dropped 9; count of bases not matched to a gene: 11. CDR3 amino acids: CASSPLPGLEVSEQFF. DNA for the CDR3: TGTGCCAGCTCACCACTCCCGGGACTAGAAGTGAGTGAGCAGTTCTTC.

In regard to this clone: The sample contains more than one DNA sequence encoding this CDR3. The chain is built from TRBV7-3 and TRBJ2-2; the match to TRBD1 covers 10 bases. This CDR3 has 14 residues. Trimming took 4 bases from V and 8 from J; bases not matched to a gene: 4. Germline CDR1 reads SGHTA; CDR2 reads FQGTGA. The CDR3 spells CASSSGQGTGELFF. The DNA of the CDR3 is TGTGCCAGCAGCTCGGGACAGGGGACGGGGGAGCTGTTTTTT. The full variable domain, completed using reference TRBV7-3 and TRBJ2-2, is GAGVSQTPSNKVTEKGKYVELRCDPISGHTALYWYRQSLGQGPEFLIYFQGTGAADDSGLPNDRFFAVRPEGSVSTLKIQRTERGDSAVYLCASSSGQGTGELFFGEGSRLTVL.

This clone was detected only a few times. The genes are TRBV29-1 and TRBJ1-1; D not resolved. Germline V gene lookup returns CDR1 SQVTM and CDR2 ANQGSEA. The germline V and J ends were trimmed by 4 bases and 3 bases, with 12 bases remaining between them. There are 13 residues in the CDR3. The CDR3 DNA follows: TGCAGCGTTGTCAGAGACTTATACACTGAAGCTTTCTTT. Amino acids: CSVVRDLYTEAFF.

The rearrangement joins TRBV19 to TRBJ1-2; D is uncertain. Germline CDR1 and CDR2: LNHDA and SQIVND (reference sequence). CDR3 length equals 12 residues. V lost 5 bases to trimming and J lost 2 bases, with 6 bases between them. CDR3 nucleotide sequence: TGTGCCAGTAGTCCGCAGAACTATGGCTACACCTTC. Residues: CASSPQNYGYTF.

The chain employs TRBV6-1 and TRBJ2-2; D not certain. Germline V gene lookup returns CDR1 MNHNS and CDR2 SASEGT. This CDR3 is built from 12 residues. V was trimmed by 2 bases and J by 6 bases, leaving 4 bases between them. CDR3 sequence (DNA): TGTGCCAGCAGTGAAACTTCCGGGGAGCTGTTTTTT. This gives the protein CASSETSGELFF.

The V and J genes are TRBV28 and TRBJ2-6; a possible D gene is TRBD2 (5 bases). CDR1 is MDHEN, CDR2 SYDVKM, per germline. Trimming cost V 3 bases and J 0 bases, with 15 bases left between them. The CDR3 has 18 residues. CDR3 protein: CASSFVGSLRSGANVLTF. DNA for the CDR3: TGTGCCAGCAGTTTTGTGGGGAGCTTACGCTCTGGGGCCAACGTCCTGACTTTC. The full variable domain, completed using reference TRBV28 and TRBJ2-6, is DVKVTQSSRYLVKRTGEKVFLECVQDMDHENMFWYRQDPGLGLRLIYFSYDVKMKEKGDIPEGYSVSREKKERFSLILESASTNQTSMYLCASSFVGSLRSGANVLTFGAGSRLTVL.

The chain combines TRBV7-2 with TRBJ2-7; TRBD2 agrees at 9 bases. V dropped 0 bases and J dropped 2; count of bases not matched to a gene: 5. The length of the CDR3 is 16 residues. CDR1 SGHTA and CDR2 FQGNSA come from the germline V gene. The CDR3 protein is CASSLARGGRAYEQYF. DNA of the CDR3: TGTGCCAGCAGCTTAGCGAGGGGCGGGAGGGCCTACGAGCAGTACTTC.

V usage is TRBV30 and J usage is TRBJ2-5, with D perhaps TRBD1 (5 bases). Germline loops: CDR1 GTSNPN, CDR2 SVGIG (reference sequence). V dropped 6 bases and J dropped 5 bases, with 16 bases sitting between them. CDR3 length: 13 residues. For the CDR3, the DNA is TGTGCCTGTACAGGTACCTTAGGGGAGACCCAGTACTTC. It codes for CACTGTLGETQYF.

The chain recombines TRBV28 with TRBJ1-5; TRBD1 matches 8 bases. CDR1 and CDR2 from the germline V gene are MDHEN and SYDVKM. CDR3 size: 11 residues. V lost 6 bases and J lost 16; bases outside the gene matches: 8. CDR3 DNA sequence: TGTGCCAGCAGCGACAGGACAGGGCTACATTTT. Protein sequence: CASSDRTGLHF.

This clone was counted a few times. The rearrangement uses TRBV27 and TRBJ1-4; 8 bases line up with TRBD1. This CDR3 is built from 13 residues. Germline values: CDR1 MNHEY, CDR2 SMNVEV (reference sequence). Germline trimming cut 5 bases from V and 8 bases from J; bases unmatched to any gene: 4. For the CDR3, the DNA is TGTGCCAGCAGTCAACGGACAGGGGAAAAACTGTTTTTT. Protein sequence: CASSQRTGEKLFF.

The rearrangement links TRBV5-1 to TRBJ1-3, with D maybe TRBD1 (5 bases). CDR1 is SGHRS, CDR2 YFSETQ, per germline. This CDR3 region has 17 residues. The V gene lost 0 bases and the J gene lost 0 bases, with 13 bases spanning the gap. CDR3 residues: CASSLGQPLASGNTIYF. The CDR3 DNA sequence: TGCGCCAGCAGCTTGGGACAGCCACTAGCCTCTGGAAACACCATATATTTT.

This clone showed up just once. The V gene is TRBV7-6, the J gene TRBJ2-7; 11 bases agree with TRBD2. This CDR3 has 15 residues. V shed 2 bases, J shed 6 bases, and the junction held 6 bases outside the gene matches. CDR1 and CDR2 (germline): SGHVS, FNYEAQ. In nucleotides, the CDR3 is TGTGCCAGCAGCTTATCGTGGCTAGCGGGAGGCGAGCAGTACTTC. Translation gives CASSLSWLAGGEQYF.

The chain joins TRBV11-2 to TRBJ2-3; perhaps D is TRBD1 or TRBD2 (5 bases each). Germline CDR1 reads SGHAT; CDR2 reads FQNNGV. V lost 6 bases and J 2 bases, leaving 21 bases between the germline ends. CDR3 length: 17 residues. CDR3 amino acids: CASSQGWRAEPTDTQYF. Here the CDR3 DNA reads TGTGCCAGCAGTCAGGGCTGGCGGGCGGAGCCCACAGATACGCAGTATTTT.

The chain couples TRBV28 to TRBJ1-1; 7 bases line up with TRBD1. There are 14 residues in the CDR3. Per germline, CDR1 MDHEN and CDR2 SYDVKM. Trimming removed 6 bases from V and 0 bases from J; junction bases left unmatched: 4. CDR3 DNA: TGTGCCAGCAGGGCGACAGGGTTGAACACTGAAGCTTTCTTT. Translating gives CASRATGLNTEAFF.

The rearrangement uses TRBV7-9 and TRBJ2-7; TRBD2 matches 7 bases. The germline V gene has CDR1 SEHNR and CDR2 FQNEAQ (reference sequence). The CDR3 is 14 residues long. V shed 4 bases, J shed 7 bases, and the junction held 10 bases outside the gene matches. The chain's CDR3 is CASSSGLPGGEQYF. CDR3 coding DNA: TGTGCCAGCAGCTCGGGCCTCCCCGGGGGGGAGCAGTACTTC.

The sample holds many counts of this clone. This chain links TRBV7-3 with TRBJ1-2, with unresolved D. This CDR3 is 14 amino acids long. The V gene's germline CDR1 is SGHTA and CDR2 FQGTGA. V lost 5 bases and J 6 bases, leaving 16 bases between the germline ends. The CDR3 coding sequence is TGTGCCAGCAGCCCTTTCGGGGTGTTTGATGGCTACACCTTC. This sequence encodes CASSPFGVFDGYTF.

J is TRBJ2-1 and V is TRBV5-1, with 7 bases lining up with TRBD2. The germline V gene encodes CDR1 SGHRS and CDR2 YFSETQ. V lost 4 bases, J lost 1 base, and 14 bases stayed unmatched. The CDR3 has 18 amino acids. This CDR3 reads CASSQSGVLGRSYNEQFF. Written as DNA, the CDR3 is TGCGCCAGCAGCCAAAGTGGTGTCCTCGGGAGGTCCTACAATGAGCAGTTCTTC.

This sequence joins TRBV5-1 and TRBJ2-3; D perhaps matches TRBD2 (5 bases). Germline V gene sequence: CDR1 SGHRS, CDR2 YFSETQ. Trimming pared 5 bases from V and 8 bases from J, leaving 15 bases between. This CDR3 region has 13 residues. In DNA form, the CDR3 reads TGCGCCAGCAGTTCCGATTACGAGGGTACGCAGTATTTT. It codes for CASSSDYEGTQYF.

The DNA for the CDR3 is TGCAGCGTTGAAGGAACCACTTCGGACAGGGGGCTTAACTATGGCTACACCTTC. Its translation is CSVEGTTSDRGLNYGYTF. The V call is TRBV29-1, the J call TRBJ1-2; 11 bases align to TRBD1. Trimming took 1 base from V and 1 from J; bases not matched to a gene: 11. This CDR3 is 18 amino acids long. The germline V gene has CDR1 SQVTM and CDR2 ANQGSEA.

The genes are TRBV11-2 and TRBJ1-1; the D is unclear. V lost 5 bases and J lost 5, with 9 bases in between. This CDR3 region has 12 residues. Germline values: CDR1 SGHAT, CDR2 FQNNGV. CDR3 in DNA: TGTGCCAGCAGCCCCTTTGGTACTGAAGCTTTCTTT. It codes for CASSPFGTEAFF.

Note on this clone: Since a much larger clone is just one base distant, this may be a read error. Distinct nucleotide sequences in the sample also encode this CDR3. The gene calls are TRBV9 and TRBJ1-1; D unresolved. This CDR3 is 15 amino acids long. CDR1 and CDR2 from the germline V gene are SGDLS and YYNGEE. The CDR3 DNA is TGTGCCAGCAGTGTAGCTGGGCAGATGAACACTGAAGCTTTCTTT. Protein: CASSVAGQMNTEAFF.

The genes are TRBV5-1 and TRBJ2-7, with 12 bases matching TRBD2. CDR3 length equals 16 residues. V was pared by 0 bases and J by 5 bases, with 6 bases of the junction left unmatched. CDR1 is SGHRS, CDR2 YFSETQ, per germline. Written as DNA, the CDR3 is TGCGCCAGCAGCTTGGAACTAGCGGGAGGTATCCACGAGCAGTACTTC. It yields the protein CASSLELAGGIHEQYF.

The rearrangement joins TRBV4-2 to TRBJ2-7, with no clear D. The CDR3 is made up of 14 amino acids. The V gene lost 1 base and the J gene lost 1 base, with 8 bases spanning the gap. Germline V lookup: CDR1 LGHNA, CDR2 YNFKEQ. The CDR3: CASSQGWVSYEQYF. In nucleotides, the CDR3 is TGTGCCAGCAGCCAAGGGTGGGTGTCCTACGAGCAGTACTTC.

This clone was recorded once. The V call is TRBV5-1, the J call TRBJ2-1; D is uncertain. The V end was cut by 0 bases, the J end by 2 bases, with 12 bases between. This CDR3 contains 16 residues. Germline V gives CDR1 SGHRS, CDR2 YFSETQ. CDR3 amino acids: CASSLAARDPYNEQFF. In DNA, the CDR3 is TGCGCCAGCAGCTTGGCTGCCAGAGACCCCTACAATGAGCAGTTCTTC.

A single count supports this clone. V gene TRBV5-1 combines with J gene TRBJ2-2; D gene uncertain. CDR3 size: 13 residues. V was cut by 3 bases and J by 8 bases, with 11 bases left in between. Germline CDR1 is SGHRS and CDR2 is YFSETQ. CDR3 nucleotide sequence: TGCGCCAGCAGCTCCATTTCGCGGGGGGAGCTGTTTTTT. Residues: CASSSISRGELFF. Using reference TRBV5-1 and TRBJ2-2 for the parts outside the CDR3, the full variable domain is KAGVTQTPRYLIKTRGQQVTLSCSPISGHRSVSWYQQTPGQGLQFLFEYFSETQRNKGNFPGRFSGRQFSNSRSEMNVSTLELGDSALYLCASSSISRGELFFGEGSRLTVL.

The chain carries TRBV12-5 and TRBJ2-1; D is perhaps TRBD2 (6 bases). Germline V CDR1 and CDR2: LGHNT, FRNRAP. Trimming removed 4 bases from V and 9 bases from J, with 19 bases in between. The CDR3 runs 15 residues. The CDR3 nucleotides read TGTGCTAGTGGTTCGCTGACGGGAGAGAGGGGTGAGCAGTTCTTC. Amino acids: CASGSLTGERGEQFF. The full variable domain, rest sourced from reference TRBV12-5 and TRBJ2-1, is DARVTQTPRHKVTEMGQEVTMRCQPILGHNTVFWYRQTMMQGLELLAYFRNRAPLDDSGMPKDRFSAEMPDATLATLKIQPSEPRDSAVYFCASGSLTGERGEQFFGPGTRLTVL.